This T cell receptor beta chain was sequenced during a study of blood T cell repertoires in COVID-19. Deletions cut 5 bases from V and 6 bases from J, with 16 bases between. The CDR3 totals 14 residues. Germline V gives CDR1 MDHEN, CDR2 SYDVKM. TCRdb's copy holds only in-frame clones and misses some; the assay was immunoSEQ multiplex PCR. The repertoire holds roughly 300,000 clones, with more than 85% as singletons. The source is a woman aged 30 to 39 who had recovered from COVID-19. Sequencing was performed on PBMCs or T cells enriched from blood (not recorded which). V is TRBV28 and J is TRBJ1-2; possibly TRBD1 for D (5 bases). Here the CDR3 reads CASSPRGRVDGYTF. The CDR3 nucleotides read TGTGCCAGCAGTCCCCGAGGCAGGGTAGATGGCTACACCTTC.